These 17 T cell receptor beta chains share one sample of origin, sequenced in a study of cytomegalovirus exposure and HLA in healthy donors. The PCR had 60 Vbeta and 13 Jbeta primers. Libraries were prepared by immunoSEQ multiplex PCR; TCRdb keeps only in-frame clonotypes and omits some of them. Of 150,000 to 200,000 clones in the sample, almost 80% were seen once. Sequencing was done on a sample of PBMCs. These receptors came from a middle-aged man in good health and CMV-seropositive.

The chain has TRBV7-8 and TRBJ2-7; possible D gene TRBD1, 6 bases. Per germline, CDR1 SGHVS and CDR2 FQNEAQ. V shed 4 bases and J shed 6 bases, with 19 bases lying between them. The CDR3 covers 15 residues. The CDR3 nucleotides read TGTGCCAGCAGCTCTCTCCCAGGGGTGGATAGCGAGCAGTACGTC. This translates into CASSSLPGVDSEQYV.

The V and J genes are TRBV6-1 and TRBJ1-4; D is unresolved. Germline V CDR1 and CDR2: MNHNS, SASEGT. The CDR3 length is 14 residues. V lost 8 bases and J 0 bases, leaving 10 bases between the germline ends. The CDR3 spells CASRRIATNEKLFF. The CDR3 bases are TGTGCCAGCCGGCGGATTGCAACTAATGAAAAACTGTTTTTT.

This clone was detected only a few times. The chain couples TRBV7-9 to TRBJ2-1; 9 nucleotides align to TRBD1. V was clipped by 5 bases and J by 2 bases; unmatched bases: 7. CDR3 length: 16 amino acids. Germline V gene data show CDR1 as SEHNR and CDR2 as FQNEAQ (reference sequence). CDR3 protein: CASSADRGATYNEQFF. In DNA form, the CDR3 reads TGTGCCAGCAGCGCCGACAGGGGGGCAACCTACAATGAGCAGTTCTTC.

The DNA for the CDR3 is TGTGCCAGCAGCCGGAACAGGGGCGGAACTGAAGCTTTCTTT. This codes for CASSRNRGGTEAFF. The chain uses TRBV7-2 and TRBJ1-1; 7 bases agree with TRBD1. Germline V gene data show CDR1 as SGHTA and CDR2 as FQGNSA. CDR3 length: 14 amino acids. The ends lost 5 bases at V and 5 bases at J; junction bases unmatched: 8.

The J gene is TRBJ1-5, the V gene TRBV6-6; D is unclear. The V gene's germline CDR1 is MNHNY and CDR2 SVGAGI (reference sequence). The CDR3 loop spans 14 amino acids. The V gene lost 6 bases and the J gene lost 3 bases, with 12 bases spanning the gap. DNA of the CDR3: TGTGCCAGCAGCCCTACGGTGTTCAATCAGCCCCAGCATTTT. This sequence encodes CASSPTVFNQPQHF.

V gene TRBV27 combines with J gene TRBJ1-5, with unresolved D. The CDR3 is 15 amino acids. V was shortened by 6 bases and J by 4 bases, with 16 bases between the two germline ends. Looked up from germline, CDR1 is MNHEY and CDR2 is SMNVEV (reference sequence). CDR3 coding DNA: TGTGCCAGCAGCGATATTCCAGGATCAAATCAGCCCCAGCATTTT. It encodes CASSDIPGSNQPQHF.

The sample holds one count of this clone. V and J are TRBV4-1 and TRBJ1-1; D call uncertain. CDR1 MGHRA and CDR2 YSYEKL come from the germline V gene. The V and J ends lost 3 bases and 5 bases respectively, with 13 bases between them. The CDR3 extends over 14 amino acids. The CDR3 loop is CASSQQTRRTEAFF. The CDR3, as DNA: TGCGCCAGCAGCCAGCAGACCCGGCGGACTGAAGCTTTCTTT.

This chain connects TRBV4-1 to TRBJ1-1, with 9 bases identical to TRBD1. Germline trimming cut 4 bases from V and 6 bases from J; bases unmatched to any gene: 9. The CDR3 has 15 residues. CDR1 MGHRA and CDR2 YSYEKL come from the germline V gene. Written as DNA, the CDR3 is TGCGCCAGCAGCCGCGGGGACAGGGCCGGCTCTGAAGCTTTCTTT. Translated: CASSRGDRAGSEAFF.

This clone occurred once. V is TRBV7-2 and J is TRBJ2-3, with TRBD1 matching 7 bases. CDR3 length equals 15 residues. Trimming at V came to 8 bases and at J to 2 bases, leaving 10 bases not matched to a gene. Germline values: CDR1 SGHTA, CDR2 FQGNSA. CDR3 nucleotides: TGTGCCAGCGGATCGGACAGGATCGCCACAGATACGCAGTATTTT. Encoded protein: CASGSDRIATDTQYF.

Comment on this clone: A read error may produce the germline difference seen at one junction end. The chain is built from TRBV18 and TRBJ1-1, with 9 bases fitting TRBD1. CDR3 length equals 16 residues. Germline V lookup: CDR1 KGHSH, CDR2 LQKENI. CDR3 region: CASSPTSGQGRPTELF. The CDR3 DNA reads TGTGCCAGCTCACCAACCTCGGGACAGGGAAGACCGACGGAACTCTTT.

This rearrangement joins TRBV4-2 to TRBJ2-1, with TRBD2 as a possible D gene (5 bases). Germline assignment: CDR1 LGHNA and CDR2 YNFKEQ. This CDR3 has 14 residues. V lost 1 base to trimming and J lost 8 bases, with 12 bases between them. CDR3 sequence reads: CASSQVEGIDEQFF. The CDR3 DNA is TGTGCCAGCAGCCAAGTCGAGGGTATCGATGAGCAGTTCTTC.

The chain joins TRBV7-2 to TRBJ1-4; 7 bases align to TRBD1. Germline lookup yields CDR1 SGHTA and CDR2 FQGNSA. The CDR3 is made up of 15 amino acids. With 5 bases clipped from V and 5 bases from J, the junction kept 8 bases outside the gene matches. CDR3 region: CASSPSTGINEKLFF. For the CDR3, the DNA is TGTGCCAGCAGCCCTTCGACAGGGATCAATGAAAAACTGTTTTTT.

This rearrangement joins TRBV18 to TRBJ1-6, with 7 bases identical to TRBD1. Germline trimming cut 8 bases from V and 7 bases from J; bases unmatched to any gene: 11. This CDR3 contains 15 residues. The germline CDR1 and CDR2 sequences are KGHSH and LQKENI. CDR3 nucleotides: TGTGCCAGCCGGGACAGACCTAACCAAAATTCACCCCTCCACTTT. This translates into CASRDRPNQNSPLHF.

This clone was seen a single time. The chain links TRBV7-9 to TRBJ1-5; the match to TRBD1 covers 8 bases. V lost 5 bases, J lost 7 bases, and 7 bases stayed unmatched. The germline V gene encodes CDR1 SEHNR and CDR2 FQNEAQ (reference sequence). The CDR3 totals 14 residues. The CDR3 spells CASSPTGVVQPQHF. The DNA of the CDR3 is TGTGCCAGCAGCCCGACAGGGGTCGTGCAGCCCCAGCATTTT.

The chain uses TRBV6-5 and TRBJ1-2; weak D call: TRBD1 (6 bases). The CDR3 totals 13 residues. Between the trimmed V and J ends, which lost 6 bases and 10 bases, there was a span of 18 bases. Germline assignment: CDR1 MNHEY and CDR2 SVGAGI. In DNA, the CDR3 is TGTGCCAGCAGATCAACAGGGAGGGCGTCCTACACCTTC. This encodes CASRSTGRASYTF.

The CDR3 spells CASSDSGVGYTF. CDR3 coding DNA: TGTGCCAGCAGCGATTCAGGGGTAGGCTACACCTTC. This chain connects TRBV9 to TRBJ1-2; D might be TRBD1 (6 bases). With 3 bases removed from V and 8 bases from J, the gap between germline ends came to 11 bases. This CDR3 comprises 12 residues. Germline V lookup: CDR1 SGDLS, CDR2 YYNGEE.

V gene TRBV5-1 combines with J gene TRBJ1-5, with a weak D call TRBD1 (5 bases). This CDR3 has 14 residues. Between the trimmed V and J ends, which lost 0 bases and 6 bases, there was a span of 10 bases. Germline assignment: CDR1 SGHRS and CDR2 YFSETQ. DNA of the CDR3: TGCGCCAGCAGCTTGGAGCCAGGGCCTCAGCCCCAGCATTTT. Residues: CASSLEPGPQPQHF. The full variable domain, in which reference TRBV5-1 and TRBJ1-5 provide the parts outside the CDR3, is KAGVTQTPRYLIKTRGQQVTLSCSPISGHRSVSWYQQTPGQGLQFLFEYFSETQRNKGNFPGRFSGRQFSNSRSEMNVSTLELGDSALYLCASSLEPGPQPQHFGDGTRLSIL.